The entry below gives a single TCR beta chain sequence along with its context. Its antigen is not identified. Per the germline V gene, CDR1 is SGHRS and CDR2 is YFSETQ. The CDR3 is made up of 13 amino acids. This sample was taken from a study of monozygotic twins with inflammatory bowel disease. TCRdb reprocessed the 5' RACE reads; each CDR3 protein has one entry and no DNA is given. The listing records a few hundred thousand distinct CDR3 sequences. Study-wide results and caveats: The inverse Simpson measure of TCRbeta diversity was lower in IBD patients than in healthy co-twins.

One blood sample of 2.5 ml was taken from each donor. Sequencing was performed on blood. The chain couples TRBV5-1 to TRBJ2-5; TCRdb's D call of TRBD1 is untestable without DNA. The sequence was collected from a human donor with ulcerative colitis or Crohn's disease, or a healthy co-twin of an affected twin (not recorded which). CDR3 sequence: CASSGDRVETQYF.